Listed below are T cell receptor beta chains from one sample, sequenced in a study of graft-versus-host responses after intestinal transplantation. Their specific antigens are unknown. Profiling relied on immunoSEQ multiplex PCR, and the TCRdb table lists in-frame clones only, not all of them. The repertoire consists of over 45,000 clones, with around 89% occurring once and the leading ten covering approximately 0.6%. The sequencing used unstimulated CD4+ T cells sorted from spleen or lymph node cells, collected before transplant. The receptors were gathered from a human donor who was the organ donor for an intestinal transplant. Both conserved end residues are part of each CDR3. The D gene is left open where the match is weak. Clone size is given for some rows only: seen once, a few or many times, or a class if the clone is expanded.

V gene,D gene,clone size,J gene,CDR3 protein,CDR3 DNA
TRBV5-4,NA,NA,TRBJ2-1,CASSLGSGTDEQFF,TGTGCCAGCAGCTTGGGGTCTGGTACGGATGAGCAGTTCTTC
TRBV19,TRBD1,NA,TRBJ2-7,CASSIGGQGIHYEQYF,TGTGCCAGTAGTATAGGGGGACAGGGTATACACTACGAGCAGTACTTC
TRBV9,TRBD1,NA,TRBJ2-7,CASSPDGTGRTYEQYF,TGTGCCAGCAGCCCCGACGGGACAGGGAGGACCTACGAGCAGTACTTC
TRBV27,TRBD1,NA,TRBJ1-2,CASSARTGLGYGYTF,TGTGCCAGCAGCGCTCGGACAGGGCTAGGCTATGGCTACACCTTC
TRBV30,NA,NA,TRBJ2-1,CAGSGASYNEQFF,TGTGCCGGTAGCGGAGCTTCCTACAATGAGCAGTTCTTC
TRBV6-5,TRBD1,NA,TRBJ1-2,CASSYIGQAGYTF,TGTGCCAGCAGTTACATTGGACAGGCTGGCTACACCTTC
TRBV5-1,TRBD2,NA,TRBJ2-1,CASSLGGTSGSSYNEQFF,TGCGCCAGCAGCCTTGGTGGGACTAGCGGCAGCTCCTACAATGAGCAGTTCTTC
TRBV21-1,NA,NA,TRBJ2-5,CASSKRLQGQETQYF,TGTGCCAGCAGCAAAAGGTTGCAGGGGCAAGAGACCCAGTACTTC
TRBV7-8,TRBD1,NA,TRBJ1-5,CASSSYRDRGYHTNQPQHF,TGTGCCAGCAGCTCCTACCGGGACAGGGGCTATCATACGAATCAGCCCCAGCATTTT
TRBV28,TRBD1,NA,TRBJ1-5,CASSPGTVNQPQHF,TGTGCCAGCAGCCCCGGGACAGTCAATCAGCCCCAGCATTTT
TRBV7-2,NA,NA,TRBJ2-1,CASSLEVGFNEQFF,TGTGCCAGCAGCTTAGAAGTCGGTTTCAATGAGCAGTTCTTC
TRBV2,NA,NA,TRBJ1-1,CASSPRWMNTEAFF,TGTGCCAGCAGTCCCAGGTGGATGAACACTGAAGCTTTCTTT
TRBV25-1,NA,NA,TRBJ2-5,CASSGPTTQETQYF,TGTGCCAGCAGTGGACCGACAACCCAAGAGACCCAGTACTTC
TRBV5-1,TRBD2,few,TRBJ2-3,CASSQTPTGSGRGTDTQYF,TGCGCCAGCAGCCAAACCCCGACCGGTAGCGGGAGGGGCACAGATACGCAGTATTTT
TRBV28,NA,NA,TRBJ2-5,CASSNRATQYF,TGTGCCAGCAGTAATAGAGCCACCCAGTACTTC
TRBV2,NA,once,TRBJ1-1,CASRASGLRTEAFF,TGTGCCAGCAGGGCGTCGGGACTCCGCACTGAAGCTTTCTTT
TRBV6-4,NA,NA,TRBJ2-1,CASSDQGGNEQFF,TGTGCCAGCAGTGACCAGGGAGGTAATGAGCAGTTCTTC
TRBV5-1,TRBD2,NA,TRBJ2-3,CASSLKLAEGDTQYF,TGCGCCAGCAGCTTGAAACTAGCGGAGGGAGATACGCAGTATTTT
TRBV10-2,NA,NA,TRBJ2-3,CASADRQTTDTQYF,TGCGCCAGCGCGGATCGGCAGACCACAGATACGCAGTATTTT
TRBV6-5,TRBD1,few,TRBJ1-2,CASSYLGQNGYTF,TGTGCCAGCAGTTACTTGGGACAGAACGGCTACACCTTC
TRBV7-2,TRBD1,few,TRBJ1-1,CASSLDRGENTEAFF,TGTGCCAGCAGCTTGGACAGGGGGGAGAACACTGAAGCTTTCTTT
TRBV5-4,NA,NA,TRBJ2-5,CASSLLLLADKEETQYF,TGTGCCAGCAGCTTGTTATTGTTGGCAGACAAGGAAGAGACCCAGTACTTC
TRBV7-6,NA,NA,TRBJ2-3,CASSLVSSTDTQYF,TGTGCCAGCAGCTTAGTTTCTAGCACAGATACGCAGTATTTT
TRBV2,TRBD2,few,TRBJ2-3,CASRVAGNTDTQYF,TGTGCCAGCAGGGTAGCGGGCAATACAGATACGCAGTATTTT
TRBV20-1,NA,NA,TRBJ1-2,CSARERNGYTF,TGCAGTGCTAGAGAGAGGAACGGCTACACCTTC
TRBV5-6,TRBD1,NA,TRBJ2-1,CASSLTGTGTYNEQFF,TGTGCCAGCAGCTTGACCGGGACAGGGACCTACAATGAGCAGTTCTTC
TRBV18,NA,NA,TRBJ1-1,CASSLLGQAVSNTEAFF,TGTGCCAGCTCTTTACTGGGGCAGGCAGTATCGAACACTGAAGCTTTCTTT
TRBV9,TRBD2,NA,TRBJ2-5,CASSPQTGGETQYF,TGTGCCAGCAGCCCCCAGACGGGGGGGGAGACCCAGTACTTC
TRBV6-9,TRBD1,NA,TRBJ1-5,CASSPPICRDRGRVRNQPQHF,TGTGCCAGCAGTCCCCCTATTTGCCGGGACAGGGGGCGGGTGCGCAATCAGCCCCAGCATTTT
TRBV7-3,TRBD1,NA,TRBJ1-1,CASSRTGGGTEAFF,TGTGCCAGCAGCAGGACAGGGGGCGGAACTGAAGCTTTCTTT
TRBV5-6,TRBD2,NA,TRBJ2-7,CASSLTGLAGAYEQYF,TGTGCCAGCAGCTTGACGGGACTAGCGGGAGCCTACGAGCAGTACTTC
TRBV27,NA,NA,TRBJ1-1,CASSLSRVMNTEAFF,TGTGCCAGCAGTTTATCTCGCGTGATGAACACTGAAGCTTTCTTT
TRBV6-5,NA,NA,TRBJ2-5,CASSYRDNSRLETQYF,TGTGCCAGCAGTTACCGCGACAACTCCCGCCTCGAGACCCAGTACTTC
TRBV20-1,NA,NA,TRBJ2-1,CSVADYNEQFF,TGCAGTGTAGCGGACTACAATGAGCAGTTCTTC
TRBV29-1,TRBD2,NA,TRBJ2-7,CSVELLAGDYEQYF,TGCAGCGTTGAATTGCTAGCGGGGGACTACGAGCAGTACTTC
TRBV19,TRBD2,NA,TRBJ2-1,CASSQRLAQYNEQFF,TGTGCCAGTAGCCAGAGACTAGCGCAATACAATGAGCAGTTCTTC
TRBV19,NA,NA,TRBJ1-5,CASRIRDQPQHF,TGTGCCAGTAGGATTCGGGATCAGCCCCAGCATTTT
TRBV6-1,NA,NA,TRBJ1-1,CASGGWGGDTEAFF,TGTGCCAGCGGGGGTTGGGGGGGTGACACTGAAGCTTTCTTT
TRBV19,NA,NA,TRBJ1-1,CASNYLGEAFF,TGTGCCAGTAACTATCTTGGTGAAGCTTTCTTT
TRBV19,NA,NA,TRBJ2-7,CASSIMGAPYEQYF,TGTGCCAGTAGTATAATGGGGGCCCCCTACGAGCAGTACTTC
TRBV6-5,TRBD1,NA,TRBJ2-3,CASSYSSGGAADTQYF,TGTGCCAGCAGTTATTCCTCAGGGGGTGCGGCAGATACGCAGTATTTT
TRBV5-6,NA,NA,TRBJ2-7,CASSLGAIRGSYEQYF,TGTGCCAGCAGCTTGGGAGCGATAAGGGGGTCCTACGAGCAGTACTTC
TRBV23-1,NA,NA,TRBJ2-7,CASSQSAPRSSYEQYF,TGCGCCAGCAGTCAATCCGCCCCCAGAAGTTCCTACGAGCAGTACTTC
TRBV7-9,TRBD1,NA,TRBJ1-1,CASSSPWGQGDTEAFF,TGTGCCAGCAGCTCCCCGTGGGGACAGGGAGACACTGAAGCTTTCTTT
TRBV28,TRBD1,NA,TRBJ1-1,CASIRDSNTEAFF,TGTGCCAGCATTCGGGACAGTAACACTGAAGCTTTCTTT
TRBV2,NA,once,TRBJ2-3,CASSDFSGFTDTQYF,TGTGCCAGCAGTGATTTTTCGGGGTTCACAGATACGCAGTATTTT
TRBV30,NA,NA,TRBJ2-1,CAWKRAGNNEQFF,TGTGCCTGGAAAAGGGCAGGGAACAATGAGCAGTTCTTC
TRBV19,TRBD1,few,TRBJ2-6,CASSPNAAGGFSGANVLTF,TGTGCCAGTAGTCCCAATGCGGCAGGGGGATTCTCTGGGGCCAACGTCCTGACTTTC
TRBV10-3,TRBD2,NA,TRBJ2-1,CAIMKTSTTYNEQFF,TGTGCCATCATGAAGACTAGCACAACCTACAATGAGCAGTTCTTC
TRBV28,NA,NA,TRBJ2-4,CASSTENSINIQYF,TGTGCCAGCTCCACCGAGAATTCGATAAACATTCAGTACTTC
TRBV9,TRBD2,NA,TRBJ2-3,CASSVGGTSGNTDTQYF,TGTGCCAGCAGCGTAGGGGGGACTAGCGGGAACACAGATACGCAGTATTTT